The 26 T cell receptor beta chains presented below share a single source sample, sequenced in a study of response to subunit inactivated influenza vaccine. In TCRdb, the RT-PCR reads were re-called with MiXCR into one record per CDR3 protein. The sample has more than 550,000 distinct CDR3 sequences, 11% seen once. The same data also contributed to another study, on T cells expressing NK-cell markers. As reported in that work: The authors generated TCR beta cDNA through 5'RACE template switching with UMIs.

Specimen: PBMCs from blood, collected on the day of vaccination. All receptors come from a man aged 50 to 60 who received an inactivated influenza vaccine.

The V gene is TRBV19, the J gene TRBJ1-4, with a tentative D call TRBD1 (6 bases). Germline V lookup: CDR1 LNHDA, CDR2 SQIVND (reference sequence). This CDR3 region has 14 residues. V was shortened by 3 bases and J by 9 bases, with 14 bases between the two germline ends. The CDR3: CASSMSQGIQKLFF. The CDR3 coding sequence is TGTGCCAGTAGTATGTCTCAGGGGATACAAAAACTGTTTTTT.

This clonotype has just a few counts. The V call is TRBV28, the J call TRBJ2-1; 12 nucleotides match TRBD1. Germline V lookup: CDR1 MDHEN, CDR2 SYDVKM. J was trimmed by 5 bases and V by 4 bases; bases with no gene match: 6. The CDR3 length is 16 residues. CDR3 DNA: TGTGCCAGCAGTTCCCGGGACAGGGGGCTCAACAATGAGCAGTTCTTC. Protein product: CASSSRDRGLNNEQFF.

The V gene is TRBV25-1, the J gene TRBJ2-1; D uncertain. V lost 5 bases and J 8 bases, leaving 10 bases between the germline ends. Looked up from germline, CDR1 is MGHDK and CDR2 is SYGVNS. The CDR3 length is 12 residues. Here the CDR3 DNA reads TGTGCCAGCAGTCACTCTGGATATGAGCAGTTCTTC. It encodes CASSHSGYEQFF. Filled out from reference TRBV25-1 and TRBJ2-1, the complete variable domain reads EADIYQTPRYLVIGTGKKITLECSQTMGHDKMYWYQQDPGMELHLIHYSYGVNSTEKGDLSSESTVSRIRTEHFPLTLESARPSHTSQYLCASSHSGYEQFFGPGTRLTVL.

The chain combines TRBV6-2 or TRBV6-3 with TRBJ2-5; 9 bases are shared with TRBD1. With V trimmed by 1 base and J by 0 bases, 0 bases remained unmatched. This CDR3 region has 15 residues. Germline-derived CDR1 and CDR2 are MNHEY and SVGEGT. DNA of the CDR3: TGTGCCAGCAGTTACTGGGACAGGGACCAAGAGACCCAGTACTTC. Its translation is CASSYWDRDQETQYF.

This clonotype was found a few times. The V gene is TRBV5-1, the J gene TRBJ1-1; 7 positions agree with TRBD1. CDR3 size: 15 residues. Germline V lookup: CDR1 SGHRS, CDR2 YFSETQ. J was trimmed by 0 bases and V by 4 bases; bases with no gene match: 6. The CDR3 DNA sequence: TGCGCCAGCAGCGAACAGGGGTGGGTGAACACTGAAGCTTTCTTT. It encodes CASSEQGWVNTEAFF.

This rearrangement joins TRBV4-1 to TRBJ2-2; 9 nucleotides agree with TRBD1. Germline values: CDR1 MGHRA, CDR2 YSYEKL. With V trimmed by 1 base and J by 4 bases, 1 base remained unmatched. This CDR3 is built from 15 residues. CDR3: CASSQGGQGTGELFF. CDR3 in DNA: TGCGCCAGCAGCCAAGGGGGACAGGGCACCGGGGAGCTGTTTTTT.

The table lists this clonotype with a few counts. The V gene is TRBV28, the J gene TRBJ2-7; D tentatively fits TRBD1 or TRBD2 (6 bases each). V was clipped by 8 bases and J by 4 bases, with 15 bases between them. CDR3 length equals 13 residues. Germline-derived CDR1 and CDR2 are MDHEN and SYDVKM. CDR3 in DNA: TGTGCCAGCTTGGGGGGCCGCGGTTACGAGCAGTACTTC. Residues: CASLGGRGYEQYF.

The chain is built from TRBV20-1 and TRBJ2-1; no definite D call. The CDR3 runs 15 residues. The germline CDR1 and CDR2 sequences are DFQATT and SNEGSKA (reference sequence). Trimming shortened V by 0 bases and J by 1 base, and 10 bases separated the two germline ends. The CDR3 DNA reads TGCAGTGCTAGAGACCCGGTAGCTTCCTACAATGAGCAGTTCTTC. It translates to CSARDPVASYNEQFF.

This clonotype occurred a few times. The chain couples TRBV14 to TRBJ2-2; D is undetermined. The CDR3 runs 13 residues. CDR1 is SGHDN, CDR2 FVKESK, per germline. Trimming stripped 1 base from V and 7 bases from J, with 7 bases between. The CDR3 DNA is TGTGCCAGCAGCCAAGGACGCGTCGGGGAGCTGTTTTTT. This gives the protein CASSQGRVGELFF. The whole variable domain, remainder taken from reference TRBV14 and TRBJ2-2, is EAGVTQFPSHSVIEKGQTVTLRCDPISGHDNLYWYRRVMGKEIKFLLHFVKESKQDESGMPNNRFLAERTGGTYSTLKVQPAELEDSGVYFCASSQGRVGELFFGEGSRLTVL.

This clonotype occurred a few times. The chain couples TRBV15 to TRBJ2-1, with no clear D. Germline CDR1 and CDR2: LNHNV and YYDKDF (reference sequence). The germline V and J ends were trimmed by 1 base and 7 bases, with 14 bases remaining between them. The CDR3 loop spans 15 amino acids. CDR3 protein: CATSRGGRVANEQFF. The CDR3 region has the DNA TGTGCCACCAGCAGAGGAGGTAGGGTTGCAAATGAGCAGTTCTTC.

This clonotype has only a few counts. The V call is TRBV18, the J call TRBJ2-3, with D hard to call. V was pared by 6 bases and J by 6 bases, with 10 bases between. Germline assignment: CDR1 KGHSH and CDR2 LQKENI. The CDR3 length is 12 residues. CDR3 sequence: CASSLSRDTQYF. The CDR3 region has the DNA TGTGCCAGCTCGCTATCGCGGGATACGCAGTATTTT. Supplemented by reference TRBV18 and TRBJ2-3, the full variable domain reads NAGVMQNPRHLVRRRGQEARLRCSPMKGHSHVYWYRQLPEEGLKFMVYLQKENIIDESGMPKERFSAEFPKEGPSILRIQQVVRGDSAAYFCASSLSRDTQYFGPGTRLTVL.

Only a few counts were recorded for this clonotype. The chain uses TRBV7-8 and TRBJ2-7, with no clear D. From germline, CDR1 is SGHVS and CDR2 FQNEAQ. With 2 bases removed from V and 6 bases from J, the gap between germline ends came to 20 bases. This CDR3 comprises 16 residues. Written as DNA, the CDR3 is TGTGCCAGCAGCTTACAACTCCGGGTGAAGGAATCCGAGCAGTACTTC. It encodes CASSLQLRVKESEQYF.

This clonotype was counted between two and nine times. The chain recombines TRBV20-1 with TRBJ2-3, with D possibly being TRBD2 (6 bases). The V gene lost 6 bases and the J gene lost 3 bases, with 16 bases spanning the gap. Germline values: CDR1 DFQATT, CDR2 SNEGSKA (reference sequence). The CDR3 covers 14 residues. The CDR3 loop reads CSARDSSRTDTQYF. The CDR3 bases are TGCAGTGCGAGGGACTCTAGCAGAACAGATACGCAGTATTTT.

Only a few counts were recorded for this clonotype. The genes are TRBV9 and TRBJ2-1, with D hard to call. V shed 0 bases and J shed 9 bases, with 13 bases lying between them. Germline loops: CDR1 SGDLS, CDR2 YYNGEE. This CDR3 spans 14 amino acids. In DNA form, the CDR3 reads TGTGCCAGCAGCGTAGATGGTCTAACAACTGAGCAGTTCTTC. Amino acid sequence: CASSVDGLTTEQFF.

This clonotype was seen more than once but under ten times. The V and J genes are TRBV20-1 and TRBJ2-2; D not certain. V lost 0 bases and J lost 1, with 12 bases in between. The CDR3 spans 16 residues. Germline loops: CDR1 DFQATT, CDR2 SNEGSKA (reference sequence). CDR3 sequence reads: CSARDIGGENTGELFF. The CDR3 DNA is TGCAGTGCTAGAGATATCGGCGGAGAGAACACCGGGGAGCTGTTTTTT.

This clonotype turned up a few times. V gene TRBV6-1 combines with J gene TRBJ2-7, with 9 bases aligning to TRBD1. CDR3 length equals 14 residues. From germline, CDR1 is MNHNS and CDR2 SASEGT. V gave up 7 bases and J gave up 2 bases; unmatched junction bases: 6. The CDR3 DNA follows: TGTGCCAGCATTCCGACAGGGGGGGCCTACGAGCAGTACTTC. Protein product: CASIPTGGAYEQYF.

This clonotype was observed a few times. The rearrangement links TRBV11-1 to TRBJ2-1; D gene unclear. Between the trimmed V and J ends, which lost 1 base and 5 bases, there was a span of 9 bases. The germline V gene encodes CDR1 SGHAT and CDR2 FQDESV (reference sequence). The CDR3 is made up of 14 amino acids. The CDR3 DNA sequence: TGTGCCAGCAGCTTAGACCCTCGGGACAATGAGCAGTTCTTC. Protein product: CASSLDPRDNEQFF.

This clonotype was picked up a small number of times. The V gene is TRBV20-1, the J gene TRBJ2-5; the D is unclear. Trimming took off 3 bases at V and 5 bases at J, with 10 bases between the two ends. This CDR3 has 12 amino acids. CDR1 is DFQATT, CDR2 SNEGSKA, per germline (reference sequence). CDR3 in DNA: TGCAGTGCTAGCCGGTCACTGGAGACCCAGTACTTC. Its protein is CSASRSLETQYF.

This clonotype was detected a few times. The chain combines TRBV5-1 with TRBJ2-3, with D perhaps TRBD1 (6 bases). V lost 0 bases and J 2 bases, leaving 10 bases between the germline ends. Germline V gives CDR1 SGHRS, CDR2 YFSETQ. The CDR3 consists of 15 residues. The CDR3, as DNA: TGCGCCAGCAGCTTGGAGGACAGTACCACAGATACGCAGTATTTT. The encoded protein is CASSLEDSTTDTQYF.

V is TRBV7-8 and J is TRBJ2-3; 9 bases are a match to TRBD2. The CDR3 has 16 amino acids. The V gene end was trimmed by 1 base and the J gene end by 5 bases; junction bases not matched to a gene: 7. Germline CDR1 and CDR2: SGHVS and FQNEAQ. This CDR3 is CASSLGRSGGIDTQYF. CDR3 in DNA: TGTGCCAGCAGCTTAGGGAGGAGCGGGGGGATAGATACGCAGTATTTT.

This clonotype occurred many times. This sequence joins TRBV6-1 and TRBJ2-1, with 9 bases lining up with TRBD2. CDR3 length: 15 amino acids. Germline CDR1 is MNHNS and CDR2 is SASEGT. Trimming took 6 bases from V and 3 from J; bases not matched to a gene: 6. CDR3 DNA sequence: TGTGCCAGCAGAAAAGAGCGGGGGGACTACAATGAGCAGTTCTTC. Protein sequence: CASRKERGDYNEQFF.

This chain joins TRBV10-3 and TRBJ2-7; 8 nucleotides line up with TRBD2. V was pared by 10 bases and J by 3 bases, with 11 bases of the junction left unmatched. Germline assignment: CDR1 ENHRY and CDR2 SYGVKD. This CDR3 is built from 14 residues. This CDR3 is CATQYSGAGYEQYF. CDR3 bases: TGTGCCACCCAATATAGCGGGGCTGGCTACGAGCAGTACTTC.

At least ten counts were recorded for this clonotype. The V and J genes are TRBV28 and TRBJ1-2, with a tentative D call TRBD1 (5 bases). V lost 6 bases, J lost 4 bases, and 9 bases lay in between. Germline loops: CDR1 MDHEN, CDR2 SYDVKM. The CDR3 runs 12 residues. CDR3 loop: CASRGPLYGYTF. In DNA, the CDR3 is TGTGCCAGCAGGGGACCGCTCTATGGCTACACCTTC.

In this sample, this clonotype turned up a few times. J is TRBJ2-7 and V is TRBV20-1; 10 bases are shared with TRBD1. Germline trimming cut 4 bases from V and 5 bases from J; bases unmatched to any gene: 11. CDR3 length: 15 residues. Germline V gives CDR1 DFQATT, CDR2 SNEGSKA (reference sequence). The CDR3 DNA reads as TGCAGTGCTACACTTCCGGGACAGGGGACCCACGAGCAGTACTTC. Translation gives CSATLPGQGTHEQYF.

The V gene is TRBV20-1, the J gene TRBJ2-1; TRBD2 matches 7 bases. This CDR3 is 13 amino acids long. Germline trimming cut 3 bases from V and 4 bases from J; bases unmatched to any gene: 3. CDR1 and CDR2 (germline): DFQATT, SNEGSKA (reference sequence). For the CDR3, the DNA is TGCAGTGCTAGCGGGAGGATTTACAATGAGCAGTTCTTC. Translating it yields CSASGRIYNEQFF.

The J gene is TRBJ2-1, the V gene TRBV28; 9 nucleotides match TRBD2. V trimming: 2 bases; J trimming: 10 bases; junction bases outside the gene matches: 9. The CDR3 has 15 amino acids. In germline, CDR1 is MDHEN, CDR2 SYDVKM. Written as DNA, the CDR3 is TGTGCCAGCAGTTTACGGGCTAGCGGGACATCAGAGCAGTTCTTC. Translation gives CASSLRASGTSEQFF.